This entry concerns a single T cell receptor (beta chain). This specimen comes from a study of blood T cell repertoires in COVID-19. Study overall: Samples of COVID-19 (acute and convalescent) were obtained from the United States, Italy and Spain. Sample material is recorded as cDNA or gDNA derived from T cells, B-cell-depleted T cells, or PBMCs.

The CDR3 is made up of 17 amino acids. V was trimmed by 3 bases and J by 6 bases, leaving 24 bases between them. From germline, CDR1 is SGHRS and CDR2 YFSETQ. Source study methods: Amplification from reference gene primers served as the basis for estimated nucleated cell counts. Some clones are missing from TCRdb's copy, which holds only in-frame ones; the method was immunoSEQ multiplex PCR. V and J calls and clone size follow that table, whereas D and trimming were derived from the DNA. Counted here are more than 85,000 clones, 85% to 90% occurring once; the ten biggest clones make up less than 4%. Sequenced sample: peripheral blood. The V gene is TRBV5-1, the J gene TRBJ1-2, with D possibly matching TRBD1 (5 bases). The TCR originated in a woman in her fifties or sixties with acute or convalescent COVID-19. The CDR3 region is CASSSGGLSQGQDGYTF. The CDR3 nucleotides read TGCGCCAGCAGCTCGGGCGGTTTGAGCCAGGGTCAGGATGGCTACACCTTC. The variable domain in full, with the rest retrieved from reference TRBV5-1 and TRBJ1-2, is KAGVTQTPRYLIKTRGQQVTLSCSPISGHRSVSWYQQTPGQGLQFLFEYFSETQRNKGNFPGRFSGRQFSNSRSEMNVSTLELGDSALYLCASSSGGLSQGQDGYTFGSGTRLTVV.